The 10 T cell receptor beta chains reported below all come from one sample, sequenced in a study of vaccination and CD4 T cells after COVID-19. Documented treatment: approximately 9-day PBMC culture with coronavirus spike peptide pools or control peptides (ViraFEST assay). Cultured CD4+ T cell DNA was sequenced using the Oncomine TCR Beta short-read assay. In TCRdb, the PCR reads were re-called with MiXCR into one record per CDR3 protein. The sample carries tens of thousands of distinct CDR3 sequences, 40% to 55% recorded once. Their cognate antigens are unknown. Material: CD4+ T cells from blood, cultured in vitro, obtained before SARS-CoV-2 vaccination. These receptors were obtained from a human donor who received a COVID-19 vaccine.

The chain couples TRBV6-1 to TRBJ2-7, with TRBD1 matching 9 bases. Germline CDR1 MNHNS, CDR2 SASEGT. J lost 4 bases, V lost 6 bases, and 13 bases had no gene match. The CDR3 is 16 amino acids. CDR3 residues: CASRTQIRDRAYEQYF. The CDR3 DNA reads as TGTGCCAGCAGAACCCAGATCCGGGACAGGGCATACGAGCAGTACTTC.

The chain uses TRBV18 and TRBJ1-3; 7 nucleotides align to TRBD1. The V gene's germline CDR1 is KGHSH and CDR2 LQKENI. The length of the CDR3 is 13 residues. V lost 6 bases and J lost 3; bases outside the gene matches: 2. The CDR3 spells CASSRTGGNTIYF. The CDR3 nucleotides read TGTGCCAGCTCCCGGACAGGTGGAAACACCATATATTTT.

The gene calls are TRBV12-3 or TRBV12-4 and TRBJ1-2; no clear D. The CDR3 consists of 12 residues. V was cut by 1 base and J by 7 bases, with 7 bases left in between. The CDR3 bases are TGTGCCAGCAGTTTAGAGGTGGGTGGCTACACCTTC. This encodes CASSLEVGGYTF.

This chain links TRBV20-1 with TRBJ2-7; 12 bases agree with TRBD2. The ends lost 1 base at V and 4 bases at J; junction bases unmatched: 8. Per the germline V gene, CDR1 is DFQATT and CDR2 is SNEGSKA (reference sequence). The CDR3 length is 16 residues. DNA for the CDR3: TGCAGTGCTAGAGGACTAGCGGGGGTGGGCCCTTACGAGCAGTACTTC. It codes for CSARGLAGVGPYEQYF.

In its sample, this clonotype was seen a few times. This rearrangement joins TRBV19 to TRBJ1-2; no clear D. The V gene lost 3 bases and the J gene lost 4 bases, with 12 bases spanning the gap. CDR1 LNHDA and CDR2 SQIVND come from the germline V gene (reference sequence). The CDR3 sequence is 14 residues long. CDR3 nucleotide sequence: TGTGCCAGTAGTATGAGGCAGCTGTTCTATGGCTACACCTTC. This encodes CASSMRQLFYGYTF.

V gene TRBV19 combines with J gene TRBJ1-3; D is uncertain. The V gene's germline CDR1 is LNHDA and CDR2 SQIVND (reference sequence). CDR3 length: 14 amino acids. Trimming left V 5 bases short and J 0 bases short, with 8 bases between. The CDR3 here is CASSGLSSGNTIYF. CDR3 DNA: TGTGCCAGTAGTGGGTTAAGCTCTGGAAACACCATATATTTT.

The V call is TRBV5-1, the J call TRBJ1-6; D may be TRBD1 (6 bases). V gave up 0 bases and J gave up 3 bases, with 13 bases separating them. The CDR3 covers 17 residues. The germline V gene has CDR1 SGHRS and CDR2 YFSETQ. The CDR3 DNA is TGCGCCAGCAGCTTGGTTCCCCAGGACAGCTATAATTCACCCCTCCACTTT. Residues: CASSLVPQDSYNSPLHF. Drawing the rest from reference TRBV5-1 and TRBJ1-6, the complete variable domain is KAGVTQTPRYLIKTRGQQVTLSCSPISGHRSVSWYQQTPGQGLQFLFEYFSETQRNKGNFPGRFSGRQFSNSRSEMNVSTLELGDSALYLCASSLVPQDSYNSPLHFGNGTRLTVT.

V and J are TRBV6-1 and TRBJ1-6; 7 bases are a match to TRBD1. The CDR3 length is 14 residues. The V segment lost 6 bases and the J segment 10 bases; nucleotides outside the gene matches: 9. Looked up from germline, CDR1 is MNHNS and CDR2 is SASEGT. The CDR3 region is CASSVTGVGSPLHF. CDR3 coding DNA: TGTGCCAGCAGCGTAACAGGGGTTGGGTCACCCCTCCACTTT.

The chain uses TRBV6-1 and TRBJ1-1, with 7 bases lining up with TRBD1. CDR1 is MNHNS, CDR2 SASEGT, per germline. The V gene end was trimmed by 6 bases and the J gene end by 0 bases; junction bases not matched to a gene: 7. The CDR3 runs to 15 residues. CDR3 in amino acids: CASSPLQGMNTEAFF. DNA for the CDR3: TGTGCCAGCAGCCCATTACAGGGGATGAACACTGAAGCTTTCTTT.

The V call is TRBV5-1, the J call TRBJ2-3; weak D call: TRBD2 (6 bases). Trimming left V 6 bases short and J 9 bases short, with 11 bases between. Per germline, CDR1 SGHRS and CDR2 YFSETQ. The CDR3 has 11 residues. Written as DNA, the CDR3 is TGCGCCAGCATAACACGGGGGACGCAGTATTTT. Protein: CASITRGTQYF.